Below are 2 T cell receptor beta chains sequenced from a single sample in a study of PD-L1 blockade in urothelial cancer. The assay was immunoSEQ multiplex PCR, and TCRdb's table has in-frame clones only and misses some. The profile shows about 88,000 clones, 90% to 95% of them singletons. Source: PBMCs, taken around atezolizumab (anti-PD-L1) treatment. The receptors come from a man aged 55 to 70 with urothelial cancer.

The J gene is TRBJ1-2, the V gene TRBV30, with TRBD1 matching 7 bases. Per germline, CDR1 GTSNPN and CDR2 SVGIG (reference sequence). This CDR3 has 12 amino acids. Trimming at V came to 2 bases and at J to 4 bases, leaving 1 base not matched to a gene. This CDR3 reads CAWSRDSYGYTF. CDR3 sequence (DNA): TGTGCCTGGAGTAGGGACAGCTATGGCTACACCTTC.

The rearrangement joins TRBV30 to TRBJ2-1; D perhaps matches TRBD2 (5 bases). Per germline, CDR1 GTSNPN and CDR2 SVGIG (reference sequence). V was shortened by 3 bases and J by 0 bases, with 12 bases between the two germline ends. This CDR3 comprises 15 residues. The CDR3 DNA sequence: TGTGCCTGGAGCCGAGCGGAAAGCTCCTACAATGAGCAGTTCTTC. This codes for CAWSRAESSYNEQFF.